The clone carrying this TCR beta chain was observed at least ten times. Its cognate antigen is unknown. The data are from a study of identical twins. Notes on the study in general: Weaker excess twin sharing was seen among beta out-of-frame sequences.

TCRdb used MiXCR to reprocess the 5' RACE reads, holding one entry per CDR3 protein. There are hundreds of thousands of distinct CDR3 sequences in the sample; around 6.6% occur only once, and 3.6% lies in the top ten. The CDR3 has 15 residues. Trimming pared 0 bases from V and 0 bases from J, leaving 9 bases between. Germline V gene lookup returns CDR1 SGHTA and CDR2 FQGTGA. These data also featured in a second study, about yellow fever vaccine responses in identical twins.

The V call is TRBV7-3, the J call TRBJ2-7; D is ambiguous. Sequencing was carried out using memory (CD45RO+) T cells sorted from blood. This clonotype was sampled from a woman under 30 in good health. Here the CDR3 DNA reads TGTGCCAGCAGCTTAACTCCCCTTAGCTCCTACGAGCAGTACTTC. Residues: CASSLTPLSSYEQYF.